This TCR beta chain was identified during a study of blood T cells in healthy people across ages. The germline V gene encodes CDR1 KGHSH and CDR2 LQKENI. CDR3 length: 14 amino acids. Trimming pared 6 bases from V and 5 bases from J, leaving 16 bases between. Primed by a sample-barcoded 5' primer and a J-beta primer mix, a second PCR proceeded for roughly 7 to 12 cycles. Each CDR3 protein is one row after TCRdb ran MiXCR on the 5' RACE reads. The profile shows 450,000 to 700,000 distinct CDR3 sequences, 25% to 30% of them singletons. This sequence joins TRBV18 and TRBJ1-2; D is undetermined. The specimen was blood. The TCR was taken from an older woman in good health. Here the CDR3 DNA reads TGTGCCAGCTCGTTAGACCGGACGGCTTATGGCTACACCTTC. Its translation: CASSLDRTAYGYTF. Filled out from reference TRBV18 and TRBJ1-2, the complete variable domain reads NAGVMQNPRHLVRRRGQEARLRCSPMKGHSHVYWYRQLPEEGLKFMVYLQKENIIDESGMPKERFSAEFPKEGPSILRIQQVVRGDSAAYFCASSLDRTAYGYTFGSGTRLTVV.